These 25 T cell receptor beta chains originate from one sample sequenced in a study of blood T cell repertoires in COVID-19. Produced via immunoSEQ multiplex PCR; TCRdb's table is partial and in-frame only. The repertoire holds 150,000 to 200,000 clones, with around 91% as singletons. The sample comprised PBMCs or T cells enriched from blood (not recorded which). Receptor source: a woman younger than 30 who had recovered from COVID-19.

The CDR3: CASSPPGTAPDYTF. The CDR3 DNA follows: TGTGCCAGCTCACCCCCCGGGACAGCCCCGGACTACACCTTC. The chain couples TRBV18 to TRBJ1-2, with TRBD1 matching over 7 bases. J gave up 10 bases and V 3 bases, and 11 bases lay outside the gene matches. The CDR3 runs to 14 residues. Germline V gene lookup returns CDR1 KGHSH and CDR2 LQKENI.

The chain is built from TRBV27 and TRBJ2-7; 10 bases agree with TRBD1. With 6 bases clipped from V and 4 bases from J, the junction kept 3 bases outside the gene matches. This CDR3 is 13 amino acids long. Germline CDR1 is MNHEY and CDR2 is SMNVEV (reference sequence). CDR3 coding DNA: TGTGCCAGCAGCCCGGGACAGGGGTACGAGCAGTACTTC. Its translation is CASSPGQGYEQYF.

The V and J genes are TRBV12-3 or TRBV12-4 and TRBJ2-3, with D tentatively TRBD1 (6 bases). The CDR3 has 13 residues. Trimming took 7 bases from V and 5 from J, leaving 13 bases between them. The CDR3 is CASNLKGVDTQYF. The CDR3 bases are TGTGCCAGCAACTTAAAGGGGGTAGATACGCAGTATTTT.

This clone was found once. In DNA form, the CDR3 reads TGCGCCAGCAGCTGGACAGAGGTCACCGGGGAGCTGTTTTTT. Its protein is CASSWTEVTGELFF. This chain links TRBV5-1 with TRBJ2-2; D perhaps matches TRBD1 (6 bases). This CDR3 spans 14 amino acids. Per the germline V gene, CDR1 is SGHRS and CDR2 is YFSETQ. Trimming took 3 bases from V and 4 from J, leaving 10 bases between them. Complete variable domain (other parts from reference TRBV5-1 and TRBJ2-2): KAGVTQTPRYLIKTRGQQVTLSCSPISGHRSVSWYQQTPGQGLQFLFEYFSETQRNKGNFPGRFSGRQFSNSRSEMNVSTLELGDSALYLCASSWTEVTGELFFGEGSRLTVL.

J is TRBJ2-3 and V is TRBV5-1, with 7 bases aligning to TRBD2. In germline, CDR1 is SGHRS, CDR2 YFSETQ. Trimming cost V 5 bases and J 6 bases; bases outside gene matches: 9. The CDR3 is 14 residues long. CDR3 protein: CASRTRDYPDTQYF. The CDR3 DNA sequence: TGCGCCAGCAGGACCCGGGACTACCCGGATACGCAGTATTTT.

The chain joins TRBV27 to TRBJ2-2; the match to TRBD2 covers 8 bases. This CDR3 has 16 residues. The V gene's germline CDR1 is MNHEY and CDR2 SMNVEV (reference sequence). The V segment lost 6 bases and the J segment 0 bases; nucleotides outside the gene matches: 6. CDR3 nucleotide sequence: TGTGCCAGCAGCTTAGGTAGCGGGGCGAACACCGGGGAGCTGTTTTTT. Encoded protein: CASSLGSGANTGELFF.

CDR3 in DNA: TGTGCCAGCAAACTAGCAGATGGCGAGCAGTACTTC. This encodes CASKLADGEQYF. V usage is TRBV12-3 or TRBV12-4 and J usage is TRBJ2-7, with TRBD2 as a possible D gene (6 bases). V shed 7 bases and J shed 6 bases, with 13 bases lying between them. CDR3 length: 12 residues.

This chain joins TRBV28 and TRBJ2-2; the match to TRBD2 covers 14 bases. CDR3 length: 21 amino acids. Trimming cost V 0 bases and J 1 base; bases outside gene matches: 10. Germline V gene lookup returns CDR1 MDHEN and CDR2 SYDVKM. The chain's CDR3 is CASSLWARLAGGPGNTGELFF. In DNA, the CDR3 is TGTGCCAGCAGTTTATGGGCGCGACTAGCGGGAGGGCCGGGGAACACCGGGGAGCTGTTTTTT.

This chain links TRBV13 with TRBJ1-4; a possible D gene is TRBD1 (5 bases). The germline V and J ends were trimmed by 1 base and 8 bases, with 11 bases remaining between them. The CDR3 has 14 amino acids. Germline V gene sequence: CDR1 PRHDT, CDR2 FYEKMQ (reference sequence). In DNA, the CDR3 is TGTGCCAGCAGCTTAGCAGGGTTTCCGGAAAAACTGTTTTTT. Amino acids: CASSLAGFPEKLFF. Full variable domain (outside the CDR3, taken from reference TRBV13 and TRBJ1-4): AAGVIQSPRHLIKEKRETATLKCYPIPRHDTVYWYQQGPGQDPQFLISFYEKMQSDKGSIPDRFSAQQFSDYHSELNMSSLELGDSALYFCASSLAGFPEKLFFGSGTQLSVL.

V and J are TRBV4-2 and TRBJ2-1, with D perhaps matching TRBD1 (5 bases). The CDR3 totals 13 residues. Per germline, CDR1 LGHNA and CDR2 YNFKEQ. V was pared by 0 bases and J by 5 bases, with 5 bases between. In nucleotides, the CDR3 is TGTGCCAGCAGCCAAGACAGGGACAATGAGCAGTTCTTC. Amino acids: CASSQDRDNEQFF.

The chain carries TRBV6-2 or TRBV6-3 and TRBJ2-5; tentatively, D is TRBD1 (6 bases). Per germline, CDR1 MNHEY and CDR2 SVGEGT. The CDR3 totals 16 residues. V was clipped by 5 bases and J by 5 bases, with 21 bases between them. The CDR3 DNA follows: TGTGCCAGCAGTCCCTACAGGGTGGGGGCGCAGGAGACCCAGTACTTC. This encodes CASSPYRVGAQETQYF.

This chain links TRBV1 with TRBJ1-5; no DNA check was done on the table's D call, TRBD1. TRBV1 is a pseudogene. This CDR3 comprises 14 residues. The CDR3 sequence is CTSSLSRGNQPQHF. The CDR3, as DNA: TGCACCAGCAGCTTGTCCAGGGGCAATCAGCCCCAGCATTTT.

The V gene is TRBV7-2, the J gene TRBJ1-6; a possible D gene is TRBD1 (5 bases). Germline-derived CDR1 and CDR2 are SGHTA and FQGNSA. The V end lost 4 bases, the J end lost 0 bases, and 16 bases lay between the germline ends. CDR3 size: 18 residues. CDR3 bases: TGTGCCAGCAGCTGGCAGGGTGGGCTAAGCTCCTATAATTCACCCCTCCACTTT. Its translation: CASSWQGGLSSYNSPLHF.

The chain carries TRBV30 and TRBJ1-1; tentative D call: TRBD1 (5 bases). The CDR3 is made up of 12 amino acids. The germline V gene encodes CDR1 GTSNPN and CDR2 SVGIG (reference sequence). The V gene lost 4 bases and the J gene lost 7 bases, with 13 bases spanning the gap. The CDR3 spells CAWTPDTGEAFF. The CDR3 nucleotides read TGTGCCTGGACCCCGGACACTGGTGAAGCTTTCTTT. Looking up the rest from reference TRBV30 and TRBJ1-1 gives the full variable domain: SQTIHQWPATLVQPVGSPLSLECTVEGTSNPNLYWYRQAAGRGLQLLFYSVGIGQISSEVPQNLSASRPQDRQFILSSKKLLLSDSGFYLCAWTPDTGEAFFGQGTRLTVV.

The chain recombines TRBV3-1 (or the pseudogene TRBV3-2) with TRBJ1-5; D may be TRBD1 (5 bases). CDR1 is LGHDT, CDR2 YNNKEL, per germline (reference sequence). This CDR3 has 13 amino acids. Trimming stripped 8 bases from V and 2 bases from J, with 10 bases between. The CDR3, as DNA: TGTGCCAGCTCGGGGGGGGGCAATCAGCCCCAGCATTTT. Translated, it gives CASSGGGNQPQHF.

CDR3 sequence reads: CASSLGQGSQPQHF. The CDR3 region has the DNA TGCGCCAGCAGCTTGGGACAGGGTAGTCAGCCCCAGCATTTT. The genes are TRBV5-1 and TRBJ1-5, with 7 nucleotides matching TRBD1. The ends lost 0 bases at V and 6 bases at J; junction bases unmatched: 3. The CDR3 runs to 14 residues. Germline CDR1 reads SGHRS; CDR2 reads YFSETQ.

The genes are TRBV6-5 and TRBJ2-1, with 8 bases identical to TRBD1. Germline-derived CDR1 and CDR2 are MNHEY and SVGAGI. V dropped 0 bases and J dropped 5; count of bases not matched to a gene: 6. CDR3 length: 16 residues. CDR3 loop: CASSYSGQGPDNEQFF. The CDR3 nucleotides are TGTGCCAGCAGTTACTCCGGACAGGGCCCTGACAATGAGCAGTTCTTC.

This chain connects TRBV7-2 to TRBJ2-1, with 11 bases fitting TRBD2. Germline lookup yields CDR1 SGHTA and CDR2 FQGNSA. The CDR3 is made up of 15 amino acids. V gave up 3 bases and J gave up 4 bases; unmatched junction bases: 2. CDR3 DNA: TGTGCCAGCAGCTTTAGCGGGAGGGAATACAATGAGCAGTTCTTC. It codes for CASSFSGREYNEQFF.

The chain is built from TRBV6-5 and TRBJ1-5; D remains unclear. Germline V lookup: CDR1 MNHEY, CDR2 SVGAGI. Trimming removed 0 bases at V and 3 bases at J, with 9 bases between. The CDR3 has 15 amino acids. The CDR3 DNA follows: TGTGCCAGCAGTTACTCGAGCGGAGACAATCAGCCCCAGCATTTT. This codes for CASSYSSGDNQPQHF.

The rearrangement joins TRBV30 to TRBJ2-7; 8 positions agree with TRBD1. Germline V CDR1 and CDR2: GTSNPN, SVGIG (reference sequence). The V gene end was trimmed by 2 bases and the J gene end by 8 bases; junction bases not matched to a gene: 8. This CDR3 spans 13 amino acids. The DNA for the CDR3 is TGTGCCTGGAGTCCCGGACAGGGAGGAAAGCAGTACTTC. Translated: CAWSPGQGGKQYF.

The J gene is TRBJ1-2, the V gene TRBV9, with D possibly being TRBD1 (5 bases). V was shortened by 1 base and J by 1 base, with 5 bases between the two germline ends. From germline, CDR1 is SGDLS and CDR2 YYNGEE. The CDR3 covers 13 residues. DNA for the CDR3: TGTGCCAGCAGCGTACAGGGTAACTATGGCTACACCTTC. As protein: CASSVQGNYGYTF.

The chain uses TRBV27 and TRBJ2-3, with a weak D call TRBD2 (5 bases). The V gene's germline CDR1 is MNHEY and CDR2 SMNVEV (reference sequence). The CDR3 consists of 14 residues. V gave up 3 bases and J gave up 2 bases, with 9 bases separating them. CDR3 region: CASSFRGHTDTQYF. The CDR3 region has the DNA TGTGCCAGCAGTTTTAGAGGGCACACAGATACGCAGTATTTT.

This rearrangement joins TRBV6-2 or TRBV6-3 to TRBJ2-3, with D perhaps matching TRBD2 (5 bases). Trimming stripped 2 bases from V and 5 bases from J, with 14 bases between. Germline V lookup: CDR1 MNHEY, CDR2 SVGEGT. The CDR3 sequence is 15 residues long. The CDR3 region has the DNA TGTGCCAGCAGTTACGGTGGGAGCTCGGGAGATACGCAGTATTTT. It codes for CASSYGGSSGDTQYF.

The chain combines TRBV19 with TRBJ2-7, with D possibly being TRBD1 (5 bases). Germline values: CDR1 LNHDA, CDR2 SQIVND (reference sequence). The CDR3 contains 14 residues. V lost 6 bases and J lost 5, with 17 bases in between. The CDR3 loop reads CASRTGSGVDEQYF. The DNA of the CDR3 is TGTGCCAGTAGAACAGGATCAGGCGTGGACGAGCAGTACTTC.

The chain uses TRBV7-8 and TRBJ1-1; D possibly corresponds to TRBD1 (6 bases). CDR1 SGHVS and CDR2 FQNEAQ come from the germline V gene. The CDR3 is made up of 16 amino acids. The V end lost 5 bases, the J end lost 7 bases, and 23 bases lay between the germline ends. The CDR3 sequence: CASSPQDRQDLREAFF. The CDR3 DNA is TGTGCCAGCAGCCCACAAGATCGACAGGACTTACGTGAAGCTTTCTTT. Variable domain in full (rest from reference TRBV7-8 and TRBJ1-1): GAGVSQSPRYKVAKRGQDVALRCDPISGHVSLFWYQQALGQGPEFLTYFQNEAQLDKSGLPSDRFFAERPEGSVSTLKIQRTQQEDSAVYLCASSPQDRQDLREAFFGQGTRLTVV.